This T cell receptor (beta chain) is from a study of immune heterogeneity within non-small cell lung tumors. It was with 32 V and 13 J primers that multiplex PCR amplified TCR beta CDR3. TCRdb passed the multiplex PCR reads through MiXCR, listing each CDR3 protein once. Of roughly 3,200 distinct CDR3 sequences listed, roughly 15% were seen once; the top ten hold 15% to 20%. Bulk tumor genomic DNA was the template, and each sample received 600 ng. Collection of several biopsies per primary tumor, spaced far apart, took place during surgery. Newly diagnosed with untreated non-small cell lung cancer, the patients underwent curative surgery. The donor pool consisted of newly diagnosed non-small cell lung cancer patients who were having surgery with curative intent. The receptor was isolated from a man aged 50 or older with non-small cell lung cancer. Input material: lung tumor tissue.

For the CDR3, the DNA is TGTGCCAGTAGTACGGGACAGTCCTACGAGCAGTACTTC. It yields the protein CASSTGQSYEQYF. The chain has TRBV19 and TRBJ2-7, with 7 bases identical to TRBD1. The CDR3 totals 13 residues. Trimming cost V 4 bases and J 1 base; bases outside gene matches: 1. From germline, CDR1 is LNHDA and CDR2 SQIVND (reference sequence).